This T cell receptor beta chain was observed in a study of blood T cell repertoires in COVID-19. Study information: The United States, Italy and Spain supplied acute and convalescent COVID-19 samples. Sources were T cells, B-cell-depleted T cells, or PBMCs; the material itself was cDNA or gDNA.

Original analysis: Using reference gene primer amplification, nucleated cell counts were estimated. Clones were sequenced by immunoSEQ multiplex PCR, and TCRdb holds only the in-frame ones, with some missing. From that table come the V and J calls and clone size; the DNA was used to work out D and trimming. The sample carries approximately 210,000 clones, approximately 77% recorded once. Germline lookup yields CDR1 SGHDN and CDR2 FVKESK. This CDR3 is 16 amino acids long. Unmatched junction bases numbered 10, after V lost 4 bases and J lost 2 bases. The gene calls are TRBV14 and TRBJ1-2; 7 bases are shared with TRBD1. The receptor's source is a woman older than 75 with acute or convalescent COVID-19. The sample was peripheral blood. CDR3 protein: CASSRLGTEWNYGYTF. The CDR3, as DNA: TGTGCCAGCAGCCGGCTAGGGACAGAGTGGAACTATGGCTACACCTTC.